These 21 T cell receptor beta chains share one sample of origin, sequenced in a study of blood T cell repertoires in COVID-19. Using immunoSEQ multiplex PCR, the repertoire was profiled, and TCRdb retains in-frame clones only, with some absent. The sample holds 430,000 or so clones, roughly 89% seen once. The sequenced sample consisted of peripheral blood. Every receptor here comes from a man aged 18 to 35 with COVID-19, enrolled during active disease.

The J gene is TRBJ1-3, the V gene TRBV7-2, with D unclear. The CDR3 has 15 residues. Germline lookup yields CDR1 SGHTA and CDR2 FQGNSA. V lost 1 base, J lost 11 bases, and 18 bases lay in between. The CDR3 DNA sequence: TGTGCCAGCAGCTTAGTGGGAGGTGGGGAAGGTGCCATATATTTT. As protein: CASSLVGGGEGAIYF.

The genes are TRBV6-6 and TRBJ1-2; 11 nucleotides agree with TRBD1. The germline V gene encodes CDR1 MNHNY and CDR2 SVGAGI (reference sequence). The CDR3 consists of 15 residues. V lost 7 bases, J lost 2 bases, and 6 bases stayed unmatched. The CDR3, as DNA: TGTGCCAGCACCCCGGACAGGGGGCACAACTATGGCTACACCTTC. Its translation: CASTPDRGHNYGYTF.

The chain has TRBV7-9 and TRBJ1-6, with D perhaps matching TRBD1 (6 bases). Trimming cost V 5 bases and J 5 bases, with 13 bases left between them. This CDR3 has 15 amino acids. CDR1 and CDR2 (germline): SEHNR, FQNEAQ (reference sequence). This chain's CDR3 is CASSTGTSNNSPLHF. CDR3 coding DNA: TGTGCCAGCAGCACCGGGACAAGTAATAATTCACCCCTCCACTTT.

The CDR3, as DNA: TGTGCCAGCAGCTTGGTTGCAGGGGGAAAAAACATTCAGTACTTC. Protein: CASSLVAGGKNIQYF. V is TRBV5-4 and J is TRBJ2-4, with TRBD1 matching over 7 bases. Looked up from germline, CDR1 is SGHNT and CDR2 is YYREEE (reference sequence). J was trimmed by 4 bases and V by 0 bases; bases with no gene match: 4. The CDR3 loop spans 15 amino acids.

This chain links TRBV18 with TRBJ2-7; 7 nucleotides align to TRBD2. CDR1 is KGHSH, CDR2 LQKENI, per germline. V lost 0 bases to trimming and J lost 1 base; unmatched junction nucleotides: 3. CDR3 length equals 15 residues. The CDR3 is CASSPPTSVSYEQYF. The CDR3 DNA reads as TGTGCCAGCTCACCACCCACTAGCGTTTCCTACGAGCAGTACTTC.

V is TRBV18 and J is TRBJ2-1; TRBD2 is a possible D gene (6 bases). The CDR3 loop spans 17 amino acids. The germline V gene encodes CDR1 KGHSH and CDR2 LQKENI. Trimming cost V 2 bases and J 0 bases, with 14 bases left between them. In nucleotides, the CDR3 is TGTGCCAGCTCACCAATGACGGCGGGGAGCTCCTACAATGAGCAGTTCTTC. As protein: CASSPMTAGSSYNEQFF.

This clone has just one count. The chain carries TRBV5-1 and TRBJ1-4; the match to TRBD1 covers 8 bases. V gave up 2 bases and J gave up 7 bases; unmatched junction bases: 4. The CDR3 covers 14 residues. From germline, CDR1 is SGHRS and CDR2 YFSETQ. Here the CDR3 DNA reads TGCGCCAGCAGCTTTGGACAGGGTAGTGAAAAACTGTTTTTT. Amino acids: CASSFGQGSEKLFF.

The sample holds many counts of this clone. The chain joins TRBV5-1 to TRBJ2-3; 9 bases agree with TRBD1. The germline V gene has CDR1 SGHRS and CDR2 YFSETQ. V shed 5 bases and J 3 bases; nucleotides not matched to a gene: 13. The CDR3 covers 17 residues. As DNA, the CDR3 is TGCGCCAGCAGTTACTACCCCGGGACAGGGAGGACAGATACGCAGTATTTT. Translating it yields CASSYYPGTGRTDTQYF. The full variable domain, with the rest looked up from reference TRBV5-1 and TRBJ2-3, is KAGVTQTPRYLIKTRGQQVTLSCSPISGHRSVSWYQQTPGQGLQFLFEYFSETQRNKGNFPGRFSGRQFSNSRSEMNVSTLELGDSALYLCASSYYPGTGRTDTQYFGPGTRLTVL.

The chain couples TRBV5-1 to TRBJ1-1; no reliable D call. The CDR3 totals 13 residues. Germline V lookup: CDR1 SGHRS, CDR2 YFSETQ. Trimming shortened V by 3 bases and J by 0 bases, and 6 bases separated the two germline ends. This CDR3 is CASSSDMNTEAFF. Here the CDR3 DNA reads TGCGCCAGCAGCTCTGACATGAACACTGAAGCTTTCTTT.

CDR3 in amino acids: CASSLGDRVLETQYF. CDR3 in DNA: TGCGCCAGCAGCTTGGGGGACAGAGTTTTAGAGACCCAGTACTTC. The genes are TRBV5-1 and TRBJ2-5, with 7 bases identical to TRBD1. The CDR3 totals 15 residues. With 0 bases clipped from V and 4 bases from J, the junction kept 6 bases outside the gene matches. CDR1 is SGHRS and CDR2 is YFSETQ in the germline V gene. Combining the CDR3 with reference TRBV5-1 and TRBJ2-5 gives the whole variable domain KAGVTQTPRYLIKTRGQQVTLSCSPISGHRSVSWYQQTPGQGLQFLFEYFSETQRNKGNFPGRFSGRQFSNSRSEMNVSTLELGDSALYLCASSLGDRVLETQYFGPGTRLLVL.

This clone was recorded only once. This CDR3 reads CASSGIGRNEKLFF. The CDR3 DNA reads as TGTGCCAGCAGTGGAATTGGCAGAAATGAAAAACTGTTTTTT. This sequence joins TRBV2 and TRBJ1-4; D is ambiguous. V was pared by 4 bases and J by 5 bases, with 11 bases between. Germline lookup yields CDR1 SNHLY and CDR2 FYNNEI. The CDR3 has 14 residues.

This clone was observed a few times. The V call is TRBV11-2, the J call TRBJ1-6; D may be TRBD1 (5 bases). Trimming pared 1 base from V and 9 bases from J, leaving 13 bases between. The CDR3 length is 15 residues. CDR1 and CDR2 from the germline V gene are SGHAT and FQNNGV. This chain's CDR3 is CASSLGQTMGSPLHF. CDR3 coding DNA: TGTGCCAGCAGCTTAGGACAGACGATGGGTTCACCCCTCCACTTT.

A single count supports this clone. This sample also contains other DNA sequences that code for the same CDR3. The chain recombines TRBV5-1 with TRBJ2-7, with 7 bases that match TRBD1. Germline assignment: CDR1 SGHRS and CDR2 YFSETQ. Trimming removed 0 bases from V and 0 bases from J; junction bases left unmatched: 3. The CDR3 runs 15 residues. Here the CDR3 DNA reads TGCGCCAGCAGCTTGGGGTCAGGGGGCTCCTACGAGCAGTACTTC. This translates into CASSLGSGGSYEQYF. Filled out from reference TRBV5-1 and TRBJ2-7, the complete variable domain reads KAGVTQTPRYLIKTRGQQVTLSCSPISGHRSVSWYQQTPGQGLQFLFEYFSETQRNKGNFPGRFSGRQFSNSRSEMNVSTLELGDSALYLCASSLGSGGSYEQYFGPGTRLTVT.

The CDR3 sequence: CASSIGLVGGMETQYF. Here the CDR3 DNA reads TGTGCCAGTAGTATAGGACTCGTAGGAGGAATGGAGACCCAGTACTTC. V gene TRBV19 combines with J gene TRBJ2-5; D is perhaps TRBD2 (5 bases). In germline, CDR1 is LNHDA, CDR2 SQIVND (reference sequence). The CDR3 spans 16 residues. Trimming pared 1 base from V and 5 bases from J, leaving 17 bases between.

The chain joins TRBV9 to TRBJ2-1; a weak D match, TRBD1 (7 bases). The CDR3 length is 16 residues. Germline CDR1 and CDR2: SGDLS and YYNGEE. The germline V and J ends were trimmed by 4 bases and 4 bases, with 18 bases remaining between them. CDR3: CASSPRAGGLYNEQFF. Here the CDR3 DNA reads TGTGCCAGCAGCCCCAGGGCAGGGGGGCTTTACAATGAGCAGTTCTTC.

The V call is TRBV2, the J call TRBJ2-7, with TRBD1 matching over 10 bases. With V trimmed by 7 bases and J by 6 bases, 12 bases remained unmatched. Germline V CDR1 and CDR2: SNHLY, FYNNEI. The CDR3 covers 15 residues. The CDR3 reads CASIKQDRGVAEQYF. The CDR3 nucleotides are TGTGCCAGCATTAAACAGGACAGGGGGGTGGCCGAGCAGTACTTC.

The CDR3 region is CASSNLDRVQGEQFF. DNA of the CDR3: TGTGCCAGTAGTAACCTGGACAGGGTACAAGGTGAGCAGTTCTTC. The chain employs TRBV19 and TRBJ2-1; TRBD1 aligns across 8 bases. This CDR3 has 15 residues. V trimming: 4 bases; J trimming: 9 bases; junction bases outside the gene matches: 11. The V gene's germline CDR1 is LNHDA and CDR2 SQIVND (reference sequence).

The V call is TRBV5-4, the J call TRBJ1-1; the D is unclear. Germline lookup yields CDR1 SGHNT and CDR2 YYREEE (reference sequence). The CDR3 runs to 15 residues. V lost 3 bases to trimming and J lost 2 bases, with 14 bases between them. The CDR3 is CASSSRGGLNTEAFF. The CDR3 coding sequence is TGTGCCAGCAGCTCGCGCGGCGGTCTTAACACTGAAGCTTTCTTT.

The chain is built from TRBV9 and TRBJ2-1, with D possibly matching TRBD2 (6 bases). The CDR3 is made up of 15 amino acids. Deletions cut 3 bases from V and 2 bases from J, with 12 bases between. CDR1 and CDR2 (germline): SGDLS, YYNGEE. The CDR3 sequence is CASSDGSGAYNEQFF. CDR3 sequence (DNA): TGTGCCAGCAGCGATGGTAGCGGAGCCTACAATGAGCAGTTCTTC. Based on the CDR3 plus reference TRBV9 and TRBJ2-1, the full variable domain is DSGVTQTPKHLITATGQRVTLRCSPRSGDLSVYWYQQSLDQGLQFLIQYYNGEERAKGNILERFSAQQFPDLHSELNLSSLELGDSALYFCASSDGSGAYNEQFFGPGTRLTVL.

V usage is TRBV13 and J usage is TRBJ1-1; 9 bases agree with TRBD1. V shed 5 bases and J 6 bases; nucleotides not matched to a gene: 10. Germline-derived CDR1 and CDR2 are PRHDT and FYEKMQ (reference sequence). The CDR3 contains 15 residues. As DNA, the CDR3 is TGTGCCAGCAGCGCGTCCGGGACAGGGATGTCTGAAGCTTTCTTT. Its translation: CASSASGTGMSEAFF.

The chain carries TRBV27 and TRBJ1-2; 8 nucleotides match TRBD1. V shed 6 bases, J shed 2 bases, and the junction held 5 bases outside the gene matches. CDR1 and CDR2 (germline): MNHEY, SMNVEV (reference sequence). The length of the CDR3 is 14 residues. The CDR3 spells CASSGQGKNYGYTF. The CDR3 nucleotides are TGTGCCAGCAGCGGACAGGGAAAGAACTATGGCTACACCTTC.